Listed below are T cell receptor beta chains from one sample, sequenced in a study of blood T cell repertoires in COVID-19. Clones were read by immunoSEQ multiplex PCR, and TCRdb kept only the in-frame ones, dropping some. The repertoire holds 240,000 or so clones, 88% seen once, with 0.99% in the top ten. The specimen was peripheral blood. The receptors originated from a middle-aged woman who had recovered from COVID-19. CDR3s include the opening cysteine and the closing phenylalanine or tryptophan. D genes are given only for firm matches. Part of the rows lack a size; the others show once, few, many or a class for expanded clones.

>TRBV5-6|.|.|TRBJ1-6
CASSPGGYNSPLHF
TGTGCCAGCAGCCCGGGGGGCTATAATTCACCCCTCCACTTT
>TRBV7-9|TRBD2|.|TRBJ2-2
CASSFGLAGGVELFF
TGTGCCAGCAGCTTCGGGTTAGCGGGAGGTGTGGAGCTGTTTTTT
>TRBV6-2/TRBV6-3|.|.|TRBJ2-3
CASSYTGEADTQYF
TGTGCCAGCAGTTACACTGGAGAGGCAGATACGCAGTATTTT
>TRBV7-2|.|.|TRBJ1-1
CATQPGTTNTEAFF
TGTGCCACCCAACCCGGGACAACAAACACTGAAGCTTTCTTT
>TRBV24-1|TRBD1|once|TRBJ2-1
CATSGTGWDEQFF
TGTGCCACCAGTGGGACAGGGTGGGATGAGCAGTTCTTC
>TRBV30|TRBD2|few|TRBJ2-7
CAWSVSPSGGPTPYF
TGTGCCTGGAGTGTAAGCCCTAGCGGCGGACCCACGCCGTACTTC
>TRBV5-1|TRBD1|.|TRBJ1-2
CASSPGTGFYYGYTF
TGCGCCAGCAGCCCTGGGACAGGGTTTTACTATGGCTACACCTTC
>TRBV3-1/TRBV3-2|.|.|TRBJ2-1
CASSQPSGVGYNEQFF
TGTGCCAGCAGCCAACCCTCGGGAGTGGGTTACAATGAGCAGTTCTTC
>TRBV7-2|.|few|TRBJ1-1
CASSLVATRNTEAFF
TGTGCCAGCAGCTTAGTCGCCACACGGAACACTGAAGCTTTCTTT
>TRBV6-2/TRBV6-3|TRBD2|.|TRBJ2-3
CASSYGLAGGPFTQYF
TGTGCCAGCAGTTACGGACTAGCGGGAGGCCCATTCACGCAGTATTTT
>TRBV7-2|.|.|TRBJ2-7
CASSLAASLGGEQYF
TGTGCCAGCAGCTTAGCGGCTAGCTTGGGTGGCGAGCAGTACTTC
>TRBV24-1|TRBD1|.|TRBJ1-2
CATSGTAGGYGYTF
TGTGCCACCAGTGGGACCGCAGGGGGGTATGGCTACACCTTC
>TRBV14|.|once|TRBJ2-1
CASRVLNEQFF
TGTGCCAGCAGGGTACTGAATGAGCAGTTCTTC
>TRBV28|TRBD1|.|TRBJ1-2
CASSLTPGQGVGGYTF
TGTGCCAGCAGTCTAACACCGGGACAGGGCGTGGGCGGCTACACCTTC
>TRBV7-2|TRBD1|.|TRBJ1-3
CASSSETGYGNTIYF
TGTGCCAGCAGCTCGGAGACAGGGTACGGAAACACCATATATTTT
>TRBV18|TRBD1|.|TRBJ1-1
CASSTDRGVAEAFF
TGTGCCAGCTCAACGGACAGGGGGGTGGCTGAAGCTTTCTTT
>TRBV9|TRBD2|.|TRBJ2-1
CASSETGTTYNEQFF
TGTGCCAGCAGCGAAACCGGGACTACCTACAATGAGCAGTTCTTC
>TRBV7-9|.|.|TRBJ2-2
CASSPRGNRGLGELFF
TGTGCCAGCAGCCCCCGGGGGAACCGGGGTCTCGGGGAGCTGTTTTTT
>TRBV7-6|.|.|TRBJ1-4
CASSLGSGVNEKLFF
TGTGCCAGCAGCTTAGGGTCGGGAGTAAATGAAAAACTGTTTTTT
>TRBV13|.|.|TRBJ2-7
CASSLGGSSYEQYF
TGTGCCAGCAGCTTAGGTGGTAGCTCCTACGAGCAGTACTTC
>TRBV5-1|.|.|TRBJ2-7
CASHPGADRPYYKQYF
TGCGCCAGCCACCCTGGCGCAGATCGCCCGTACTACAAGCAGTACTTC
>TRBV27|TRBD1|few|TRBJ1-1
CASRDPGQGARNTEAFF
TGTGCCAGCAGGGATCCGGGACAGGGGGCCCGGAACACTGAAGCTTTCTTT
>TRBV7-6|TRBD1|.|TRBJ2-7
CASSLRTGGTYEQYF
TGTGCCAGCAGCCTAAGGACAGGGGGGACCTACGAGCAGTACTTC
>TRBV7-2|.|.|TRBJ2-3
CASSLWRAPDTQYF
TGTGCCAGCAGCTTATGGAGGGCCCCCGATACGCAGTATTTT
>TRBV19|.|.|TRBJ2-1
CASSGWTRGGNEQFF
TGTGCCAGTAGTGGGTGGACTAGAGGGGGTAATGAGCAGTTCTTC
>TRBV7-2|.|.|TRBJ2-2
CASSLVGSRGGELFF
TGTGCCAGCAGCTTAGTGGGTAGCAGGGGCGGGGAGCTGTTTTTT
>TRBV5-1|TRBD2|.|TRBJ2-1
CASQPVAGGSYNEQFF
TGCGCCAGCCAGCCTGTCGCGGGAGGGTCCTACAATGAGCAGTTCTTC
>TRBV5-1|TRBD2|few|TRBJ2-5
CASSPRLAGLQETQYF
TGCGCCAGCAGCCCAAGACTAGCGGGCCTCCAAGAGACCCAGTACTTC
>TRBV11-3|.|.|TRBJ2-3
CASSSGLLHTDTQYF
TGTGCCAGCAGCTCCGGACTCCTCCACACAGATACGCAGTATTTT
>TRBV30|TRBD2|.|TRBJ2-1
CAWSPLPLAGGYNEQFF
TGTGCCTGGAGTCCCCTCCCACTAGCGGGAGGGTACAATGAGCAGTTCTTC
>TRBV7-9|.|.|TRBJ2-7
CASTPEDYEQYF
TGTGCCAGCACCCCAGAGGACTACGAGCAGTACTTC
>TRBV4-2|TRBD1|.|TRBJ2-5
CASSGRQGPQETQYF
TGTGCCAGCAGCGGACGACAGGGGCCCCAAGAGACCCAGTACTTC
>TRBV18|.|.|TRBJ1-1
CASSPGRVGTEAFF
TGTGCCAGCTCACCGGGGAGGGTTGGGACTGAAGCTTTCTTT
>TRBV5-1|TRBD1|once|TRBJ1-6
CASSWGDRGMDSPLHF
TGCGCCAGCAGCTGGGGGGACAGGGGGATGGATTCACCCCTCCACTTT
>TRBV4-1|.|.|TRBJ2-3
CASSQPVGGGGTDTQYF
TGCGCCAGCAGCCAACCCGTGGGGGGTGGGGGCACAGATACGCAGTATTTT
>TRBV5-5|.|.|TRBJ1-1
CASSSVATEAFF
TGTGCCAGCAGCTCAGTCGCAACTGAAGCTTTCTTT
>TRBV5-5|.|once|TRBJ1-3
CASSQGGESGNTIYF
TGTGCCAGCAGCCAAGGGGGGGAGTCTGGAAACACCATATATTTT
>TRBV14|.|.|TRBJ2-1
CASSQRGRPKPHNEQFF
TGTGCCAGCAGCCAAAGGGGGAGACCAAAGCCACACAATGAGCAGTTCTTC
>TRBV6-2/TRBV6-3|TRBD2|once|TRBJ2-7
CASSYSAATGLAGHEQYF
TGTGCCAGCAGTTACTCGGCAGCCACGGGGCTAGCGGGACACGAGCAGTACTTC
>TRBV5-1|.|.|TRBJ2-6
CASSLGTPAGSGANVLTF
TGCGCCAGCAGCTTGGGAACCCCCGCAGGGTCTGGGGCCAACGTCCTGACTTTC
>TRBV9|.|.|TRBJ1-2
CASSVGGRHGYTF
TGTGCCAGCAGCGTAGGGGGCCGCCATGGCTACACCTTC
>TRBV7-3|TRBD1|few|TRBJ1-1
CASSPKPLEDRALLRTEAFF
TGTGCCAGCAGCCCTAAGCCGCTAGAGGACAGGGCCCTTCTGAGGACTGAAGCTTTCTTT
>TRBV7-3|TRBD2|once|TRBJ2-2
CASSLSVSGRAGELFF
TGTGCCAGCAGCTTAAGCGTTAGCGGGAGGGCCGGGGAGCTGTTTTTT